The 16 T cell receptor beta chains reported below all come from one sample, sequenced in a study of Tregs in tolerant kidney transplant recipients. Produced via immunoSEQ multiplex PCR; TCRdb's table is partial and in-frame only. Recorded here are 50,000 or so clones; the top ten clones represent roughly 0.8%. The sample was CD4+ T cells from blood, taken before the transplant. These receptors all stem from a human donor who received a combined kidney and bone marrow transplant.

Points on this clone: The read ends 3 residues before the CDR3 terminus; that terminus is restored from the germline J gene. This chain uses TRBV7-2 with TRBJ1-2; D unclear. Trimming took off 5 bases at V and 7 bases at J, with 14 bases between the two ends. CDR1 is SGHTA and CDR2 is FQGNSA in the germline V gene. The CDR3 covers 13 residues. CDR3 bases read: TGTGCCAGCAGCCAATATAGTTTCCCTGGC. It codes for CASSQYSFPG. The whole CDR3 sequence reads CASSQYSFPGYTF.

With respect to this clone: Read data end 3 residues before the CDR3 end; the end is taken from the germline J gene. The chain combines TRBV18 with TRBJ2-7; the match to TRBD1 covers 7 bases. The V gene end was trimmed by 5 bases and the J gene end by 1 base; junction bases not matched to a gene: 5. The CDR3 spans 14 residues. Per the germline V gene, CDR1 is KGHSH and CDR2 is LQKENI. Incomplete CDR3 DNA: TGTGCCAGCTCAGTGACAGGGAAATCCTACGAG. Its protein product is CASSVTGKSYE. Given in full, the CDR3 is CASSVTGKSYEQYF. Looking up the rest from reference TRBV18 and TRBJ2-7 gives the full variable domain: NAGVMQNPRHLVRRRGQEARLRCSPMKGHSHVYWYRQLPEEGLKFMVYLQKENIIDESGMPKERFSAEFPKEGPSILRIQQVVRGDSAAYFCASSVTGKSYEQYFGPGTRLTVT.

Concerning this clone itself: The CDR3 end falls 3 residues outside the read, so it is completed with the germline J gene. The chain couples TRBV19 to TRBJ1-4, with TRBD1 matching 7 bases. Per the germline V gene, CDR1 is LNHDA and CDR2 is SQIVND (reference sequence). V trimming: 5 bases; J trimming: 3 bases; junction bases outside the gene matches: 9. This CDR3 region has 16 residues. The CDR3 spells CASSARPGQSNEKLFF. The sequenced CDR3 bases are TGTGCCAGTAGTGCCCGTCCGGGACAGTCTAATGAAAAA.

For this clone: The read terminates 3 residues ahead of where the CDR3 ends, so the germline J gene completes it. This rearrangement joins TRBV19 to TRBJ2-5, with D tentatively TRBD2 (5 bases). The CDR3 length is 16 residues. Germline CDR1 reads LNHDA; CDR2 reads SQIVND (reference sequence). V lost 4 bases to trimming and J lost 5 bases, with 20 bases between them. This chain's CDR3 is CASSTFDSGRRETQYF. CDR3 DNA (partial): TGTGCCAGTAGTACCTTCGATTCGGGGAGACGTGAGACC.

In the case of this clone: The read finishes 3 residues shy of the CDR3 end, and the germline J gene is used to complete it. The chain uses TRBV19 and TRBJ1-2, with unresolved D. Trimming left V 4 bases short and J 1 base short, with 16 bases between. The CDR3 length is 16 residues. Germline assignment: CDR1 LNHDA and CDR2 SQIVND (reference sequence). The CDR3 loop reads CASSTPPGRGNYGYTF. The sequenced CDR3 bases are TGTGCCAGTAGTACGCCGCCGGGTCGGGGTAACTATGGC.

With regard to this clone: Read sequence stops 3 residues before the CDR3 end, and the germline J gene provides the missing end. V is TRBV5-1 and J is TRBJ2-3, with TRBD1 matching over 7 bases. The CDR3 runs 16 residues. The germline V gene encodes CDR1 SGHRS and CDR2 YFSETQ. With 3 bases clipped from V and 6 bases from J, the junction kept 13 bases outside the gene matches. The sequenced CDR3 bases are TGCGCCAGCAGCTCACAGGGGCCACCTCTTACTGATACG. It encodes CASSSQGPPLTDT. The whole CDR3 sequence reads CASSSQGPPLTDTQYF.

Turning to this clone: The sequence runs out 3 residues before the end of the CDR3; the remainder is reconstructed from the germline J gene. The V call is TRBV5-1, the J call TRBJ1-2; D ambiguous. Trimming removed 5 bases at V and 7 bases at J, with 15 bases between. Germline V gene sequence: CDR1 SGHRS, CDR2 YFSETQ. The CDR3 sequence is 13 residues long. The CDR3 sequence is CASSSVPSGGYTF. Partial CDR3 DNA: TGCGCCAGCAGTTCTGTCCCGTCGGGTGGC.

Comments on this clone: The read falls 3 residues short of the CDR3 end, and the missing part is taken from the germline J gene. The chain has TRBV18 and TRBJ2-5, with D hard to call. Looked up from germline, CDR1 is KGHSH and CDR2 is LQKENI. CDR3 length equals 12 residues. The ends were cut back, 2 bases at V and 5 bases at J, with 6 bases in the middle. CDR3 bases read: TGTGCCAGCTCACCAGTCAGGGAGACC. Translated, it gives CASSPVRET. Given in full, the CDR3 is CASSPVRETQYF.

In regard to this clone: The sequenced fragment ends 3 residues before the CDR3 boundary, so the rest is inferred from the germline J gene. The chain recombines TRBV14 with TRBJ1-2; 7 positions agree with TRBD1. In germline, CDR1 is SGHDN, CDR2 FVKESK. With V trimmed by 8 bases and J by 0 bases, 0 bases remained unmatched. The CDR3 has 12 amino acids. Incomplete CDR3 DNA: TGTGCCAGCGGGACAGCTAACTATGGC. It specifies CASGTANYG. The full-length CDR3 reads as CASGTANYGYTF.

CDR3 sequence: CSARSGTASTDTQYF. The CDR3 DNA, read in part, is TGCAGCGCACGATCCGGGACAGCTAGCACAGATACG. The V call is TRBV29-1, the J call TRBJ2-3, with TRBD1 matching 7 bases. The observed sequence ends 3 residues before the CDR3 terminus, with the missing tail filled in from the germline J gene. The CDR3 covers 15 residues. The germline V gene has CDR1 SQVTM and CDR2 ANQGSEA. The trim removed 7 bases at V and 0 bases at J, leaving 10 bases unmatched.

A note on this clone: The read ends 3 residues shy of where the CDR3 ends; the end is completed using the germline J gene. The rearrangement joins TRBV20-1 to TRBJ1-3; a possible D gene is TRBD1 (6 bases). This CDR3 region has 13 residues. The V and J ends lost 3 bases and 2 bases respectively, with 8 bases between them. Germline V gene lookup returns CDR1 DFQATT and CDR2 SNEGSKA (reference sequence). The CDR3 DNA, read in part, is TGCAGTGCTAGGGACAGCACTGGAAACACC. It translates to CSARDSTGNT. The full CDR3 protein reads CSARDSTGNTIYF.

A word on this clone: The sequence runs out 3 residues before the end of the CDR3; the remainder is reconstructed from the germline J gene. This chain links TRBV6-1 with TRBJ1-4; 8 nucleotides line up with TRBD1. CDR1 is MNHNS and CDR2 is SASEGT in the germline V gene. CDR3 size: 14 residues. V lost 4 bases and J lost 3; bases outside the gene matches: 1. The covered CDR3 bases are TGTGCCAGCAGTGCGGACAGGGCTAATGAAAAA. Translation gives CASSADRANEK. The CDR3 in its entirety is CASSADRANEKLFF.

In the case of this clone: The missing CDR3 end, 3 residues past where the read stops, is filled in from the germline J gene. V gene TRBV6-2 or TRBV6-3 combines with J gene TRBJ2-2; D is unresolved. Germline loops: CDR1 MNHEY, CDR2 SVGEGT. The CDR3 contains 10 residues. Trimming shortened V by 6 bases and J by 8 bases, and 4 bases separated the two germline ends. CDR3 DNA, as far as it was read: TGTGCCAGCAGACAGGGGGAG. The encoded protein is CASRQGE. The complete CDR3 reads CASRQGELFF.

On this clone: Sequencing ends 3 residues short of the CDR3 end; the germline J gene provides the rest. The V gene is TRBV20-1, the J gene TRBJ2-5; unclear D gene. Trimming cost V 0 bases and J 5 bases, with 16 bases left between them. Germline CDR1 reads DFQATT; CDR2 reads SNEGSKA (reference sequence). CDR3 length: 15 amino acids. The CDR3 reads CSARDHPLVRETQYF. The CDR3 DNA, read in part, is TGCAGTGCTAGAGACCACCCCTTAGTTCGGGAGACC.

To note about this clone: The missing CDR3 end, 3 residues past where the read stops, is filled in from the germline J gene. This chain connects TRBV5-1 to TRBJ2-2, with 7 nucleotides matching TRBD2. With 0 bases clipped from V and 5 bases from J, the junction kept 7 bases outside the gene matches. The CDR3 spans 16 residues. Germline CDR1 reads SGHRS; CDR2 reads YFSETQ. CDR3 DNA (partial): TGCGCCAGCAGCTTGGACTACGGGGGACTAACCGGGGAG. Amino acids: CASSLDYGGLTGE. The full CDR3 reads CASSLDYGGLTGELFF.

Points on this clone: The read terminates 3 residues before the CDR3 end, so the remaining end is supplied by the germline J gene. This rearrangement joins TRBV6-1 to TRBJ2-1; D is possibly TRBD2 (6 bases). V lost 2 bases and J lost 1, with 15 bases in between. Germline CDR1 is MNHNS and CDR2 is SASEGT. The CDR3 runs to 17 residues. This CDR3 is CASSEPGQAGSYNEQFF. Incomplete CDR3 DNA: TGTGCCAGCAGTGAACCGGGCCAGGCGGGATCCTACAATGAG.